The 32 T cell receptor beta chains below were found in one sample sequenced in a study of early T cells in non-severe SARS-CoV-2 infection. One entry per CDR3 protein, called by TCRdb with MiXCR from the 5' RACE reads. The table records under 85,000 distinct CDR3 sequences, around 5% of them present only once. Specimen: whole blood, collected at baseline. These receptors all stem from an adult who was a healthcare worker with PCR-confirmed SARS-CoV-2 infection or an uninfected control (not recorded which).

This clonotype came up a few times. This chain links TRBV15 with TRBJ2-7, with D hard to call. The CDR3 loop spans 14 amino acids. Between the trimmed V and J ends, which lost 5 bases and 0 bases, there was a span of 11 bases. The germline gives CDR1 LNHNV, CDR2 YYDKDF (reference sequence). The CDR3 DNA is TGTGCCACCAGCTCGCGCTCCTCCTCCTACGAGCAGTACTTC. Residues: CATSSRSSSYEQYF.

This clonotype was detected many times. The rearrangement uses TRBV25-1 and TRBJ2-7; D is perhaps TRBD1 (6 bases). The CDR3 covers 16 residues. Germline V gives CDR1 MGHDK, CDR2 SYGVNS. Trimming cost V 1 base and J 2 bases, with 15 bases left between them. CDR3 loop: CASSELKWDKAYEQYF. CDR3 DNA sequence: TGTGCCAGCAGTGAATTAAAATGGGACAAAGCCTACGAGCAGTACTTC.

In this sample, this clonotype turned up many times. The chain has TRBV5-1 and TRBJ2-1; D is possibly TRBD1 (6 bases). The V gene's germline CDR1 is SGHRS and CDR2 YFSETQ. V shed 0 bases and J shed 4 bases, with 14 bases lying between them. CDR3 length: 16 residues. DNA of the CDR3: TGCGCCAGCAGCTTGGCAGGGGTTGCGCTTTACAATGAGCAGTTCTTC. This gives the protein CASSLAGVALYNEQFF.

This clonotype has at least ten counts. This chain links TRBV5-1 with TRBJ1-1; D gene unclear. The CDR3 has 12 residues. V lost 2 bases to trimming and J lost 7 bases, with 9 bases between them. The V gene's germline CDR1 is SGHRS and CDR2 YFSETQ. DNA of the CDR3: TGCGCCAGCAGCTTCGGGGATGTTGAAGCTTTCTTT. This gives the protein CASSFGDVEAFF.

This clonotype showed up many times. CDR3 amino acids: CASSGGTSGISYNEQFF. The CDR3 bases are TGTGCCAGCAGCGGAGGGACTAGCGGGATTTCCTACAATGAGCAGTTCTTC. The chain uses TRBV7-9 and TRBJ2-1; 13 bases agree with TRBD2. CDR1 is SEHNR and CDR2 is FQNEAQ in the germline V gene (reference sequence). This CDR3 is 17 amino acids long. V was pared by 5 bases and J by 1 base, with 5 bases of the junction left unmatched.

This clonotype occurred many times. This sequence joins TRBV2 and TRBJ2-1; 14 nucleotides match TRBD2. Germline CDR1 and CDR2: SNHLY and FYNNEI. This CDR3 spans 16 amino acids. Losses at the gene ends were 7 bases for V and 8 bases for J; bases not matched to a gene: 10. CDR3 DNA: TGTGCCAGCATGTTCGGGACTAGCGGGAGTGGGTATGAGCAGTTCTTC. Translation: CASMFGTSGSGYEQFF.

This chain connects TRBV12-3 or TRBV12-4 to TRBJ2-2, with no clear D. The CDR3 is made up of 13 amino acids. V dropped 6 bases and J dropped 2 bases, with 7 bases sitting between them. The CDR3 coding sequence is TGTGCCAGCAGCCGAGAAAACACCGGGGAGCTGTTTTTT. Its translation: CASSRENTGELFF.

This clonotype occurred many times. The chain combines TRBV20-1 with TRBJ2-7, with 12 nucleotides matching TRBD1. V shed 0 bases and J 2 bases; nucleotides not matched to a gene: 11. The CDR3 spans 18 residues. The germline V gene has CDR1 DFQATT and CDR2 SNEGSKA (reference sequence). The CDR3 loop is CSARDVKFGTGGPYEQYF. CDR3 sequence (DNA): TGCAGTGCTAGAGATGTAAAGTTTGGGACAGGGGGCCCCTACGAGCAGTACTTC.

V is TRBV27 and J is TRBJ2-7, with D perhaps TRBD1 (6 bases). Trimming stripped 6 bases from V and 0 bases from J, with 15 bases between. The germline V gene encodes CDR1 MNHEY and CDR2 SMNVEV (reference sequence). This CDR3 region has 15 residues. CDR3 in DNA: TGTGCCAGCAGATCAGACAGGACCGGCTCCTACGAGCAGTACTTC. Its translation is CASRSDRTGSYEQYF.

The chain carries TRBV28 and TRBJ1-4, with D perhaps matching TRBD1 (5 bases). The V end lost 6 bases, the J end lost 5 bases, and 13 bases lay between the germline ends. In germline, CDR1 is MDHEN, CDR2 SYDVKM. This CDR3 spans 14 amino acids. The CDR3 region is CASRAAGRNEKLFF. Here the CDR3 DNA reads TGTGCCAGCAGGGCTGCGGGGCGGAATGAAAAACTGTTTTTT.

The rearrangement joins TRBV6-5 to TRBJ1-4, with D unclear. This CDR3 region has 14 residues. CDR1 is MNHEY and CDR2 is SVGAGI in the germline V gene. Deletions cut 7 bases from V and 3 bases from J, with 12 bases between. Here the CDR3 reads CASTKKVANEKLFF. CDR3 bases: TGTGCCAGCACCAAAAAGGTGGCTAATGAAAAACTGTTTTTT.

This clonotype appeared many times. The chain recombines TRBV6-4 with TRBJ1-1; 9 nucleotides align to TRBD1. CDR3 length equals 13 residues. Germline lookup yields CDR1 MRHNA and CDR2 SNTAGT. The V gene end was trimmed by 5 bases and the J gene end by 7 bases; junction bases not matched to a gene: 5. For the CDR3, the DNA is TGTGCCAGCAGTCCGGGACAGGGTATTGAAGCTTTCTTT. It encodes CASSPGQGIEAFF.

This chain joins TRBV20-1 and TRBJ2-7; maybe TRBD1 (5 bases). The ends were cut back, 7 bases at V and 0 bases at J, with 10 bases in the middle. The germline V gene encodes CDR1 DFQATT and CDR2 SNEGSKA (reference sequence). There are 12 residues in the CDR3. CDR3 DNA sequence: TGCAGTGTTTGGCAGGGCTCCTACGAGCAGTACTTC. Protein product: CSVWQGSYEQYF.

This clonotype appeared many times. This chain joins TRBV20-1 and TRBJ2-2; 7 positions agree with TRBD2. Trimming cost V 4 bases and J 3 bases; bases outside gene matches: 5. Germline V gives CDR1 DFQATT, CDR2 SNEGSKA (reference sequence). The CDR3 loop spans 14 amino acids. CDR3: CSATVGGDTGELFF. CDR3 nucleotides: TGCAGTGCTACTGTGGGAGGGGACACCGGGGAGCTGTTTTTT.

This clonotype showed up many times. This chain joins TRBV12-3 or TRBV12-4 and TRBJ2-3, with 7 nucleotides matching TRBD2. After removal of 3 bases from V and 5 bases from J, the junction contained 11 bases not matched to a gene. The CDR3 covers 16 residues. The CDR3 bases are TGTGCCAGCAGTTTCCTGTTGGCGGGAGAGAGAGATACGCAGTATTTT. It yields the protein CASSFLLAGERDTQYF.

A few counts support this clonotype. V and J are TRBV2 and TRBJ2-5; 11 bases are a match to TRBD2. Trimming at V came to 2 bases and at J to 5 bases, leaving 10 bases not matched to a gene. Germline V gene sequence: CDR1 SNHLY, CDR2 FYNNEI. The CDR3 extends over 17 amino acids. The CDR3: CASSEPNLAGGPETQYF. Here the CDR3 DNA reads TGTGCCAGCAGTGAACCTAACCTAGCGGGAGGCCCGGAGACCCAGTACTTC.

This clonotype came up many times. This chain links TRBV14 with TRBJ2-5, with D hard to call. Germline V gene lookup returns CDR1 SGHDN and CDR2 FVKESK. V was trimmed by 2 bases and J by 5 bases, leaving 21 bases between them. The CDR3 extends over 17 amino acids. The CDR3 DNA sequence: TGTGCCAGCAGCCAATCTGGTCGGGCAGGCCCGATGGAGACCCAGTACTTC. Translated, it gives CASSQSGRAGPMETQYF.

The rearrangement joins TRBV10-3 to TRBJ1-3; D is possibly TRBD1 (6 bases). CDR1 ENHRY and CDR2 SYGVKD come from the germline V gene. The CDR3 totals 14 residues. V lost 4 bases and J lost 5, with 12 bases in between. In nucleotides, the CDR3 is TGTGCCATCAGTGGACGGGACACCCGAAACACCATATATTTT. Translation gives CAISGRDTRNTIYF.

This clonotype was picked up many times. The CDR3 bases are TGTGCCAGCAGACAGGGACAGGGTCTGGACGAGCAGTACTTC. The encoded protein is CASRQGQGLDEQYF. The chain joins TRBV6-5 to TRBJ2-7, with 9 bases aligning to TRBD1. The V and J ends lost 6 bases and 5 bases, in that order; junction bases with no gene match: 8. This CDR3 is 14 amino acids long. Germline V gene data show CDR1 as MNHEY and CDR2 as SVGAGI.

At least ten counts were recorded for this clonotype. This sequence joins TRBV20-1 and TRBJ2-3; 13 bases match TRBD2. Germline V gene sequence: CDR1 DFQATT, CDR2 SNEGSKA (reference sequence). This CDR3 is 15 amino acids long. V was pared by 3 bases and J by 3 bases, with 3 bases of the junction left unmatched. CDR3 loop: CSARGTSGITDTQYF. The CDR3 nucleotides are TGCAGTGCTAGGGGGACTAGCGGGATTACAGATACGCAGTATTTT.

Only a few counts were recorded for this clonotype. The chain combines TRBV7-9 with TRBJ1-6, with D perhaps matching TRBD1 (5 bases). The CDR3 is 15 residues long. V gave up 4 bases and J gave up 6 bases, with 13 bases separating them. CDR1 SEHNR and CDR2 FQNEAQ come from the germline V gene (reference sequence). DNA of the CDR3: TGTGCCAGCAGCTCTGGACGGAGGGGTAATTCACCCCTCCACTTT. Translating gives CASSSGRRGNSPLHF.

The sample holds a few counts of this clonotype. The chain recombines TRBV3-1 with TRBJ2-1; D gene uncertain. Trimming took 0 bases from V and 5 from J, leaving 17 bases between them. CDR3 length equals 17 residues. Germline loops: CDR1 LGHDT, CDR2 YNNKEL (reference sequence). The CDR3 region is CASSQDPRRLDDNEQFF. For the CDR3, the DNA is TGTGCCAGCAGCCAAGACCCCCGGCGTCTAGACGACAATGAGCAGTTCTTC.

This clonotype was counted many times. The chain joins TRBV28 to TRBJ1-4, with a possible D match to TRBD1 (6 bases). V lost 5 bases and J 4 bases, leaving 14 bases between the germline ends. Germline V gives CDR1 MDHEN, CDR2 SYDVKM. This CDR3 region has 15 residues. The CDR3 spells CASSRRDTHNEKLFF. As DNA, the CDR3 is TGTGCCAGCAGTCGTCGGGACACTCATAATGAAAAACTGTTTTTT.

This clonotype was detected many times. This chain links TRBV7-6 with TRBJ1-1; maybe TRBD1 (5 bases). Germline CDR1 SGHVS, CDR2 FNYEAQ. The CDR3 has 14 amino acids. V lost 1 base and J lost 5, with 11 bases in between. CDR3 sequence reads: CASSLGPGRTEAFF. The CDR3 DNA follows: TGTGCCAGCAGCTTAGGGCCAGGGAGGACTGAAGCTTTCTTT.

This clonotype appeared many times. The chain joins TRBV29-1 to TRBJ1-2, with a tentative D call TRBD1 (6 bases). V shed 5 bases and J shed 6 bases, with 13 bases lying between them. The CDR3 totals 12 residues. Germline V gene data show CDR1 as SQVTM and CDR2 as ANQGSEA. The chain's CDR3 is CSVSPGANGYTF. Here the CDR3 DNA reads TGCAGCGTTAGTCCGGGGGCGAATGGCTACACCTTC. Based on the CDR3 plus reference TRBV29-1 and TRBJ1-2, the full variable domain is SAVISQKPSRDICQRGTSLTIQCQVDSQVTMMFWYRQQPGQSLTLIATANQGSEATYESGFVIDKFPISRPNLTFSTLTVSNMSPEDSSIYLCSVSPGANGYTFGSGTRLTVV.

This clonotype has at least ten counts. The V call is TRBV6-6, the J call TRBJ1-2; 8 nucleotides line up with TRBD1. CDR1 and CDR2 (germline): MNHNY, SVGAGI (reference sequence). The CDR3 has 12 amino acids. The V gene end was trimmed by 10 bases and the J gene end by 7 bases; junction bases not matched to a gene: 8. This CDR3 is CATQAGGSGYTF. The DNA of the CDR3 is TGTGCCACCCAGGCAGGGGGCAGTGGCTACACCTTC.

Turning to this clonotype: A far larger clone lies a single base away; this is likely a read error. The rearrangement joins TRBV2 to TRBJ2-7; D tentatively reads TRBD1 or TRBD2 (5 bases each). Per the germline V gene, CDR1 is SNHLY and CDR2 is FYNNEI. The CDR3 contains 12 residues. Trimming took off 7 bases at V and 0 bases at J, with 7 bases between the two ends. In nucleotides, the CDR3 is TGTGCCAGCAAGGGGAGCTCCTACGAGCAGTACTTC. This codes for CASKGSSYEQYF.

The rearrangement uses TRBV7-2 and TRBJ2-2; TRBD2 matches 8 bases. The trim removed 1 base at V and 6 bases at J, leaving 4 bases unmatched. The CDR3 extends over 15 amino acids. Germline V lookup: CDR1 SGHTA, CDR2 FQGNSA. This chain's CDR3 is CASSLVGRVSGELFF. DNA for the CDR3: TGTGCCAGCAGCTTAGTCGGGAGGGTTTCCGGGGAGCTGTTTTTT.

This clonotype was seen at least ten times. This chain joins TRBV27 and TRBJ2-7, with TRBD2 matching over 13 bases. V shed 5 bases, J shed 5 bases, and the junction held 3 bases outside the gene matches. Germline V gene sequence: CDR1 MNHEY, CDR2 SMNVEV (reference sequence). The CDR3 is made up of 14 amino acids. Here the CDR3 reads CASSPGTSGNEQYF. The DNA for the CDR3 is TGTGCCAGCAGTCCTGGGACTAGCGGGAACGAGCAGTACTTC.

This clonotype was seen only a few times. The V and J genes are TRBV10-3 and TRBJ2-3; 8 nucleotides match TRBD2. Losses at the gene ends were 3 bases for V and 6 bases for J; bases not matched to a gene: 8. CDR3 length equals 15 residues. The V gene's germline CDR1 is ENHRY and CDR2 SYGVKD. The CDR3 region is CAISELAEPADTQYF. In DNA, the CDR3 is TGTGCCATCAGTGAACTAGCGGAGCCCGCCGATACGCAGTATTTT.

The rearrangement uses TRBV19 and TRBJ2-5; D is uncertain. The germline V gene encodes CDR1 LNHDA and CDR2 SQIVND (reference sequence). The CDR3 runs to 12 residues. Trimming removed 6 bases at V and 5 bases at J, with 10 bases between. CDR3 sequence (DNA): TGTGCCAGTAGGCAGGTTGGCGAGACCCAGTACTTC. Translating it yields CASRQVGETQYF.

This clonotype was seen many times. The chain is built from TRBV30 and TRBJ2-3; D might be TRBD1 (5 bases). With 1 base removed from V and 4 bases from J, the gap between germline ends came to 12 bases. Germline V gives CDR1 GTSNPN, CDR2 SVGIG (reference sequence). This CDR3 region has 14 residues. The DNA of the CDR3 is TGTGCCTGGAGTGCCTTGGGGCGAGCAGATACGCAGTATTTT. Residues: CAWSALGRADTQYF.